The clone carrying this TCR beta chain was recorded at least ten times. Antigen unknown. Trimming took 4 bases from V and 11 from J; bases not matched to a gene: 5. Germline assignment: CDR1 MNHEY and CDR2 SVGEGT. The CDR3 extends over 12 amino acids. TCRdb redid the calling of the 5' RACE reads with MiXCR, one entry per CDR3 protein. The profile shows around 230,000 distinct CDR3 sequences, around 9.6% of them singletons. Among all donors, each was a healthy Caucasian. These data originate in a study of identical twins. Study-wide results and limits: Donors were not followed over many years; analysis was cross-sectional.

This rearrangement joins TRBV6-2 or TRBV6-3 to TRBJ2-1; 7 bases fit TRBD2. The sequence was collected from a woman under 30 in good health. The sequenced sample consisted of memory (CD45RO+) T cells sorted from blood. The CDR3 spells CASSFTAGQQFF. CDR3 in DNA: TGTGCCAGCAGTTTCACAGCGGGACAGCAGTTCTTC.